The 13 T cell receptor beta chains below all came from one sample that was sequenced in a study of blood T cells in healthy people across ages. A second about 7 to 11 cycle PCR used barcoded and J-beta primers. TCRdb processed the 5' RACE reads anew with MiXCR; each CDR3 protein has one entry. The top ten clones hold around 13% of a sample with some 1.1 million distinct CDR3 sequences, around two fifths of them seen once. The sequencing sample was made of blood. These receptors were taken from a young man in good health.

This clonotype was observed a handful of times. The chain uses TRBV7-9 and TRBJ2-1, with D possibly being TRBD2 (5 bases). From germline, CDR1 is SEHNR and CDR2 FQNEAQ (reference sequence). V lost 6 bases to trimming and J lost 4 bases, with 16 bases between them. The CDR3 has 15 residues. The CDR3 nucleotides read TGTGCCAGCAGTTGGACCGGGAACCAATACAATGAGCAGTTCTTC. The encoded protein is CASSWTGNQYNEQFF.

This clonotype was observed a few times. A read error may be the cause here, since a much bigger clone is one base away. The chain uses TRBV28 and TRBJ1-2; TRBD1 aligns across 7 bases. Per germline, CDR1 MDHEN and CDR2 SYDVKM. The CDR3 loop spans 15 amino acids. CDR3 DNA sequence: TGTGCCGGCAGTAACCCGGACAGGCCCAACTATGGCTACACCTTC. Encoded protein: CAGSNPDRPNYGYTF.

This clonotype has just a few counts. The chain combines TRBV3-1 with TRBJ1-2; D is uncertain. The germline gives CDR1 LGHDT, CDR2 YNNKEL (reference sequence). The CDR3 has 11 residues. Trimming pared 2 bases from V and 7 bases from J, leaving 5 bases between. CDR3 sequence: CASSQMGGYTF. Here the CDR3 DNA reads TGTGCCAGCAGCCAAATGGGTGGCTACACCTTC.

CDR3 loop: CASSFGPRDAQYF. DNA of the CDR3: TGTGCCAGCAGTTTTGGTCCGAGGGATGCGCAGTATTTT. This chain connects TRBV12-3 or TRBV12-4 to TRBJ2-3, with D possibly being TRBD2 (5 bases). V was shortened by 3 bases and J by 10 bases, with 14 bases between the two germline ends. CDR3 size: 13 residues.

The chain links TRBV10-3 to TRBJ2-7, with D possibly called TRBD1 or TRBD2 (6 bases each). Germline assignment: CDR1 ENHRY and CDR2 SYGVKD. The CDR3 runs to 16 residues. Trimming stripped 0 bases from V and 2 bases from J, with 14 bases between. The CDR3 bases are TGTGCCATCAGTGAGTCCTTTGGGGGGCCGCCCTACGAGCAGTACTTC. Translated: CAISESFGGPPYEQYF.

The rearrangement links TRBV11-1 to TRBJ1-1; D remains ambiguous. Germline V gene data show CDR1 as SGHAT and CDR2 as FQDESV (reference sequence). The length of the CDR3 is 13 residues. V dropped 5 bases and J dropped 7 bases, with 14 bases sitting between them. CDR3 nucleotide sequence: TGTGCCAGCAGCCCTAGACTGGCGGATGAAGCTTTCTTT. Translated, it gives CASSPRLADEAFF. The full variable domain, in which reference TRBV11-1 and TRBJ1-1 provide the parts outside the CDR3, is EAEVAQSPRYKITEKSQAVAFWCDPISGHATLYWYRQILGQGPELLVQFQDESVVDDSQLPKDRFSAERLKGVDSTLKIQPAELGDSAMYLCASSPRLADEAFFGQGTRLTVV.

J is TRBJ2-3 and V is TRBV6-5; no clear D gene. The CDR3 sequence is 15 residues long. From germline, CDR1 is MNHEY and CDR2 SVGAGI. V was cut by 2 bases and J by 0 bases, with 9 bases left in between. In nucleotides, the CDR3 is TGTGCCAGCAGTTACGACCCGCCCAGCACAGATACGCAGTATTTT. Protein sequence: CASSYDPPSTDTQYF.

The V call is TRBV28, the J call TRBJ1-2; TRBD1 agrees at 7 bases. The CDR3 contains 16 residues. CDR1 MDHEN and CDR2 SYDVKM come from the germline V gene. Losses at the gene ends were 6 bases for V and 2 bases for J; bases not matched to a gene: 12. CDR3 sequence (DNA): TGTGCCAGCAGCCAGTCCGGGACAGTCAAAAACTATGGCTACACCTTC. Residues: CASSQSGTVKNYGYTF.

Concerning this clonotype: Given a much more abundant clone one base away, this may be a read error. V and J are TRBV5-1 and TRBJ2-5; D is unresolved. Trimming shortened V by 2 bases and J by 13 bases, and 15 bases separated the two germline ends. Germline values: CDR1 SGHRS, CDR2 YFSETQ. CDR3 length equals 12 residues. The CDR3 bases are TGCGCCAGCAGCTTCGCACAGAATGAACGGTACTTC. Its translation: CASSFAQNERYF.

This clonotype was recorded a few times. The rearrangement uses TRBV29-1 and TRBJ1-5, with D maybe TRBD1 (5 bases). V lost 7 bases and J 7 bases, leaving 17 bases between the germline ends. The CDR3 runs to 13 residues. CDR1 is SQVTM, CDR2 ANQGSEA, per germline. The CDR3 region has the DNA TGCAGCGCTCTACCCTGGGAGGGGCAGCCCCAGCATTTT. Encoded protein: CSALPWEGQPQHF.

V usage is TRBV29-1 and J usage is TRBJ1-1, with 11 bases that match TRBD1. Germline CDR1 and CDR2: SQVTM and ANQGSEA. The CDR3 extends over 12 amino acids. Trimming removed 4 bases from V and 5 bases from J; junction bases left unmatched: 0. The CDR3 DNA reads TGCAGCGTTGGGGACAGGGGGACTGAAGCTTTCTTT. It codes for CSVGDRGTEAFF.

This sequence joins TRBV3-1 and TRBJ1-2; weak D call: TRBD1 (5 bases). CDR3 size: 12 residues. Between the trimmed V and J ends, which lost 2 bases and 8 bases, there was a span of 9 bases. CDR1 is LGHDT, CDR2 YNNKEL, per germline (reference sequence). The CDR3 bases are TGTGCCAGCAGCCAAACGAGGGGAGGCTACACCTTC. It yields the protein CASSQTRGGYTF.

The chain carries TRBV25-1 and TRBJ2-1, with a possible D match to TRBD2 (6 bases). Trimming stripped 8 bases from V and 8 bases from J, with 10 bases between. The CDR3 runs to 11 residues. Germline V gene lookup returns CDR1 MGHDK and CDR2 SYGVNS. The CDR3 region has the DNA TGTGCCAGCGGCGGGGTCTATGAGCAGTTCTTC. Its translation is CASGGVYEQFF.